Sequencing of this T cell receptor beta chain was carried out in a study of technical replicates of blood from a handful of donors (dated by TCRdb to about 2017). CDR1 SGHRS and CDR2 YFSETQ were looked up in the germline V gene. From V the trimming removes 0 bases and from J it removes 2 bases, while the gene matches leave 5 bases of the junction unaccounted for. The CDR3 has 16 amino acids, counting the end cysteine and phenylalanine. The CDR3 DNA has 48 bases and is translated from base 1. In regard to this clone: Its antigen is not yet known. Within one base of it there is no much larger clone, and no base qualities were kept.

Library method: the immunoSEQ multiplex PCR assay. TCRdb carries this immuneACCESS record with in-frame sequences only. Its versions omit some clonotypes, under half of them owing to an unresolved V gene in the studies checked, with the rest unexplained. The sample profile shows under 100,000 clones; 65% to 90% of them were found once. The top ten clones comprise 4.8% of the sample. Rearrangement joined TRBV5-1 to TRBJ1-1, and TRBD1 aligns with 9 junction nucleotides. Sample: PBMCs. This receptor was taken from a human donor in good health. Some clones in this sample may be carry-over from other donors' samples. The CDR3 is CASSLGRDRVNTEAFF. In nucleotides, the sequence is TGCGCCAGCAGCTTGGGTCGGGACAGGGTAAACACTGAAGCTTTCTTT.